This entry describes one T cell receptor (beta chain). Which antigen it targets is not known. No much larger clone exists at a distance of one base, and base qualities are not known. This sample was included in a study of blood T cell repertoires in COVID-19 (TCRdb year 2020). For context, the study as a whole: Samples covering the acute and convalescent phases of COVID-19 were provided by collaborators in the United States, Italy and Spain. The prospective study material was composed of cDNA or gDNA derived from T cells, B-cell-depleted T cells, or PBMCs. Deeply sampled blood TCRbeta repertoires from subjects exposed to, actively infected with, or recovered from COVID-19 were included in the dataset. The repertoires were made available in a free public database intended to serve as a resource for research on the immune response to SARS-CoV-2. The samples were drawn from two sources: the first 160 participants of the ongoing ImmuneRACE study, and over 950 subjects contributed by 6 global collaborators. Nearly every sample came with metadata listing a de-identified subject ID, COVID-19 status, age in years and sex. Where available, HLA class I and class II types were obtained from metadata supplied by the sample provider rather than from assay-based typing.

Whole blood was collected in K2EDTA tubes by collaborating institutions according to the institutions' own protocols. Collaborator samples were shipped for TCRbeta analysis as frozen whole blood, isolated PBMCs, or DNA extracted from either sample type. The paper as a whole reports these results and caveats: How much clinical and demographic metadata was included differed by source and by participant, and the metadata was provided uncurated.

TCRbeta CDR3 regions were amplified from genomic DNA by means of the immunoSEQ Assay, a bias-controlled multiplex PCR. For the original study's pipeline: The number of nucleated cells in each sample was estimated by amplification of reference gene primers within the assay. Sequence reads were collapsed and filtered to measure the absolute abundance of every unique TCRbeta CDR3 rearrangement. Productive Simpson clonality was computed per sample as the square root of Simpson's diversity index over productive rearrangements. This immuneACCESS table, as held by TCRdb, lists in-frame sequences with V and J called but not all clones. Of the missing ones, under half trace to an unresolved V gene in checked studies; the others have no known cause. The V and J calls and the clone size are those of that table, but D and trimming were determined from the DNA. The table for this sample lists about 250,000 clones; 70% to 90% of them were counted only once. The ten largest clones take up approximately 3.3% of the sample.

Material: peripheral blood. The TCR originated in a man younger than 35 with active or convalescent COVID-19.

The nucleotides are TGCGCCAGCAGCCAAGCTAGTGGCCCCTCTGGAAACACCATATATTTT. Its protein product is CASSQASGPSGNTIYF. This receptor chain uses TRBV4-3 and TRBJ1-3, with an unclear D gene assignment. V loses 1 base of germline sequence and J loses 0 bases, and the interval between the two ends is 10 bases. According to the germline V gene, CDR1 reads LGHNA and CDR2 reads YSLEER. The CDR3, from cysteine to phenylalanine, totals 16 residues. Only the CDR3 DNA stays, 48 bases, in frame from base 1.